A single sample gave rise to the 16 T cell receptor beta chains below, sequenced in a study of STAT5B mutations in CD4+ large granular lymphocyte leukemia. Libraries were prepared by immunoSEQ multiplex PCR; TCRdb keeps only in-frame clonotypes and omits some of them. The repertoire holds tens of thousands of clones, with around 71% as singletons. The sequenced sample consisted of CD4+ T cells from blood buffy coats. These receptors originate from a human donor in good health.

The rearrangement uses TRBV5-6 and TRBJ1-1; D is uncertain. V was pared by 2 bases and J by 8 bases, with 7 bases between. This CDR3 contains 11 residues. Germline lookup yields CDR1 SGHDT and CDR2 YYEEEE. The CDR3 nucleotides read TGTGCCAGCAGCTTAGGTCGGGAAGCTTTCTTT. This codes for CASSLGREAFF.

The CDR3 spells CASISAKTQYF. As DNA, the CDR3 is TGTGCCAGTATATCGGCAAAGACCCAGTACTTC. This chain links TRBV19 with TRBJ2-5, with D unclear. Germline CDR1 LNHDA, CDR2 SQIVND (reference sequence). V lost 7 bases to trimming and J lost 6 bases, with 9 bases between them. The CDR3 runs to 11 residues.

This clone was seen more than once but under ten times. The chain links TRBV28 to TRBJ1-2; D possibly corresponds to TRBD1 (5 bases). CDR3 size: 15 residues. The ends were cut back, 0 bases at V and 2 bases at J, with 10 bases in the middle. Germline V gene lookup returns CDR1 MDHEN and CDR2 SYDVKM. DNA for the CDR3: TGTGCCAGCAGTTTATGGGGGCCCGGGAACTATGGCTACACCTTC. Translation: CASSLWGPGNYGYTF.

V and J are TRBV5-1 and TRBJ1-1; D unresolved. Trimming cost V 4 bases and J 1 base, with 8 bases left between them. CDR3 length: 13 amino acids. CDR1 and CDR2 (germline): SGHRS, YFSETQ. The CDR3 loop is CASSLNENTEAFF. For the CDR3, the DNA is TGCGCCAGCAGCCTTAATGAGAACACTGAAGCTTTCTTT.

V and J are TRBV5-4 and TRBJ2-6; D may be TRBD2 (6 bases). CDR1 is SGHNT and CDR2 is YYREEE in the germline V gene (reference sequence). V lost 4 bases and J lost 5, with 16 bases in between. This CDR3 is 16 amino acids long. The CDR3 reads CASSVSGRSRANVLTF. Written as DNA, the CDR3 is TGTGCCAGCAGCGTGTCAGGGAGGAGTCGGGCCAACGTCCTGACTTTC.

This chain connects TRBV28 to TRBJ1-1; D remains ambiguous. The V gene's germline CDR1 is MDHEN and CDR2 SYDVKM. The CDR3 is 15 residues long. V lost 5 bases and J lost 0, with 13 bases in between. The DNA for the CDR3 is TGTGCCAGCAGTACATCGCAACAGATGAACACTGAAGCTTTCTTT. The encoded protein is CASSTSQQMNTEAFF.

For the CDR3, the DNA is TGTGCCACCGGGACTAGCGGGTCCTACAATGAGCAGTTCTTC. This encodes CATGTSGSYNEQFF. V and J are TRBV19 and TRBJ2-1; 12 nucleotides agree with TRBD2. The CDR3 runs to 14 residues. Germline V lookup: CDR1 LNHDA, CDR2 SQIVND (reference sequence). V dropped 10 bases and J dropped 1; count of bases not matched to a gene: 2.

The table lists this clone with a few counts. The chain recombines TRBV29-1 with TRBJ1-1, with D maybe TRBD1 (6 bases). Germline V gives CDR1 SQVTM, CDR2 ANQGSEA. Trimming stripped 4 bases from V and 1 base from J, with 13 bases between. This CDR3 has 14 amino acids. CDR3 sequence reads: CSVAGGAENTEAFF. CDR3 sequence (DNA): TGCAGCGTTGCTGGGGGCGCAGAGAACACTGAAGCTTTCTTT. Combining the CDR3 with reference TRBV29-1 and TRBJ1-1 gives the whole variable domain SAVISQKPSRDICQRGTSLTIQCQVDSQVTMMFWYRQQPGQSLTLIATANQGSEATYESGFVIDKFPISRPNLTFSTLTVSNMSPEDSSIYLCSVAGGAENTEAFFGQGTRLTVV.

CDR3 in amino acids: CASSFKFTEAFF. In DNA, the CDR3 is TGTGCCAGCAGCTTTAAGTTCACTGAAGCTTTCTTT. The V call is TRBV7-3, the J call TRBJ1-1, with D uncertain. CDR3 length: 12 residues. Germline lookup yields CDR1 SGHTA and CDR2 FQGTGA. V was clipped by 3 bases and J by 4 bases, with 6 bases between them.

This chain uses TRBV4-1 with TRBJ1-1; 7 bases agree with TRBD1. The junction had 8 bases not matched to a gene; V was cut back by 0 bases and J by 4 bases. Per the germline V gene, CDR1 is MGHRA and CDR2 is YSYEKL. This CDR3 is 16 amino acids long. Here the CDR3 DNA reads TGCGCCAGCAGCCAAGACGTGCGGACAGGCACCACTGAAGCTTTCTTT. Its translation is CASSQDVRTGTTEAFF.

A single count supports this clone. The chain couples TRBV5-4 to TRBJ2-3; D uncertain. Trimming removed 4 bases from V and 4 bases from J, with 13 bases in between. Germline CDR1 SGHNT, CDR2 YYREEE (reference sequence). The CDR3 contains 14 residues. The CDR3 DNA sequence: TGTGCCAGCAGCCTCAATAAGGGTTCAGATACGCAGTATTTT. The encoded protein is CASSLNKGSDTQYF. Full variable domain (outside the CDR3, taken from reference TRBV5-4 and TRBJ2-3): ETGVTQSPTHLIKTRGQQVTLRCSSQSGHNTVSWYQQALGQGPQFIFQYYREEENGRGNFPPRFSGLQFPNYSSELNVNALELDDSALYLCASSLNKGSDTQYFGPGTRLTVL.

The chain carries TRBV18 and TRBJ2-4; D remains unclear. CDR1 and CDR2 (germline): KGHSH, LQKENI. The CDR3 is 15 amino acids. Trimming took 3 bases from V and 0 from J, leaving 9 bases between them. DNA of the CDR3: TGTGCCAGCTCACCTAAGGACGGAGCCAAAAACATTCAGTACTTC. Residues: CASSPKDGAKNIQYF.

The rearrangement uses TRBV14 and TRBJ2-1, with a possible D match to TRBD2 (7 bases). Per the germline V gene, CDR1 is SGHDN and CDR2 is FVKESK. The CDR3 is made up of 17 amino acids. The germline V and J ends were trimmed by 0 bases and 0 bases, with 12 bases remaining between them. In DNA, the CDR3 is TGTGCCAGCAGCCAAGAGGTAGGGGGGGGCTCCTACAATGAGCAGTTCTTC. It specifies CASSQEVGGGSYNEQFF.

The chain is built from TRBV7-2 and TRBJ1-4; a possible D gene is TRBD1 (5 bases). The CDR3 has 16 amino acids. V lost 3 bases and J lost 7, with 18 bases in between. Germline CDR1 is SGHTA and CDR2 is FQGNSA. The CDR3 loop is CASSLVPGLLGEKLFF. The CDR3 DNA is TGTGCCAGCAGCTTGGTCCCAGGGCTGCTGGGTGAAAAACTGTTTTTT.

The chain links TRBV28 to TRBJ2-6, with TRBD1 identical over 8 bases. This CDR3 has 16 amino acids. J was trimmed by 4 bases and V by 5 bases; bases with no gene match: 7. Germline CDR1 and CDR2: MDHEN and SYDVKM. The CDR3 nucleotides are TGTGCCAGCAGTAAGCTCGACAGGGGAGGGGCCAACGTCCTGACTTTC. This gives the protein CASSKLDRGGANVLTF.

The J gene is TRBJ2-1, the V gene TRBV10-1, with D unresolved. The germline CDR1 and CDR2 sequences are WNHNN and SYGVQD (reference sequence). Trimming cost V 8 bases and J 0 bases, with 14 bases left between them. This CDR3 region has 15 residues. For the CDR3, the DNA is TGCGCCAGCCAAAGTGTCCGGGCCTCCTACAATGAGCAGTTCTTC. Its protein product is CASQSVRASYNEQFF.